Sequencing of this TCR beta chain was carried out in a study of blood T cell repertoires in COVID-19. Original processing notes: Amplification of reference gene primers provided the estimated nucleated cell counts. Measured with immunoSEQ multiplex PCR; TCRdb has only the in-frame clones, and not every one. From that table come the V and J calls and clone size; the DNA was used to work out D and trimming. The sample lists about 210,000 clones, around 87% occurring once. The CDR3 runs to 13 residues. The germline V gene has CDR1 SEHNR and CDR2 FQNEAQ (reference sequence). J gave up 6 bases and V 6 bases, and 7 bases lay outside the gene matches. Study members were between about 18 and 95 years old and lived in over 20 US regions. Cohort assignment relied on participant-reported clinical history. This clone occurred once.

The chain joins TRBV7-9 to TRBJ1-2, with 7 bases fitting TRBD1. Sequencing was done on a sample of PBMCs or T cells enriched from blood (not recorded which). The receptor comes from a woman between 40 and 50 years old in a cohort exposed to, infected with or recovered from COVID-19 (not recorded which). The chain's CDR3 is CASSPDRNHGYTF. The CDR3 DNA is TGTGCCAGCAGTCCGGACAGGAACCATGGCTACACCTTC.